Listed below are T cell receptor beta chains from one sample, sequenced in a study. A single record per CDR3 protein comes from TCRdb applying MiXCR to the 5' RACE reads. The data contain 7,300 or so distinct CDR3 sequences, around 42% of them singletons. Sequencing was performed on memory CD4+ T cells sorted from blood. These TCRs come from a female donor with breast cancer. CDR3s include the opening cysteine and the closing phenylalanine or tryptophan. The D gene is left open where the match is weak.

v_call d_call cdr3_aa
TRBV12-3/TRBV12-4 - CASSLRADYQPQHF
TRBV5-1 - CASSLEGGPSYEQYF
TRBV4-1 - CASSQTSTAAREKLFF
TRBV28 TRBD1 CASTLRTGACEQYF
TRBV7-2 - CASSPSADTQYF
TRBV7-9 - CASSGRGLGETQYF
TRBV5-1 TRBD1 CASSLDDRGEYYGYTF
TRBV2 - CASSSNVAANEQFF
TRBV5-5 TRBD1 CASSLTGDSDTQYF
TRBV7-2 TRBD2 CASSITSGGAYEQYF
TRBV29-1 TRBD2 CSVEHGAGESGDEQFF
TRBV7-9 - CASSPGDPWTEAFF
TRBV4-2 TRBD1 CASSLGQAYSGANVLTF
TRBV7-8 - CASSLDGRDYGYTF
TRBV7-3 - CASGFLGNTQYF
TRBV5-1 - CASSFGQSEAFF
TRBV27 TRBD1 CASSLAGTGNNEQFF
TRBV20-1 - CSARRDGEETQYF
TRBV29-1 TRBD2 CSVLGLLLAGVYNEQFF
TRBV4-3 - CASSQDANQPQHF
TRBV7-9 - CASSSPWEEDEKLFF
TRBV5-1 - CASTNAQPGLMNTEAFF
TRBV7-7 - CASSADSYNEQFF
TRBV20-1 - CSAGRLPNTEAFF
TRBV12-3/TRBV12-4 - CASSLGPDTEAFF
TRBV29-1 TRBD1 CSVDRVGITFF
TRBV7-9 - CASDPGPGTGNVYYEQYF
TRBV7-2 - CASSLDPSRDEQYF
TRBV12-3/TRBV12-4 - CASSLKGGSSTGELFF
TRBV7-9 - CASSSPPPGNEQFF
TRBV5-1 TRBD1 CANRGTDTQYF
TRBV28 - CASSLIPHQETQYF
TRBV4-1 TRBD2 CASSRQGLALLYNEQFF
TRBV11-2 TRBD2 CASSLASLAVYEQYF
TRBV7-2 - CASSRTDFCGYTF
TRBV28 TRBD2 CASSPHRLGLAGAETQYF
TRBV7-3 TRBD2 CASSLGGSNVEQYF
TRBV2 TRBD1 CASRLTGGTDTQYF
TRBV6-5 - CASSPQVWSPLHF
TRBV4-2 TRBD2 CASSPDLAGMDEQFF
TRBV7-2 - CASSFDPQETQYF
TRBV3-1 TRBD2 CAAGQREFGYNEQFF